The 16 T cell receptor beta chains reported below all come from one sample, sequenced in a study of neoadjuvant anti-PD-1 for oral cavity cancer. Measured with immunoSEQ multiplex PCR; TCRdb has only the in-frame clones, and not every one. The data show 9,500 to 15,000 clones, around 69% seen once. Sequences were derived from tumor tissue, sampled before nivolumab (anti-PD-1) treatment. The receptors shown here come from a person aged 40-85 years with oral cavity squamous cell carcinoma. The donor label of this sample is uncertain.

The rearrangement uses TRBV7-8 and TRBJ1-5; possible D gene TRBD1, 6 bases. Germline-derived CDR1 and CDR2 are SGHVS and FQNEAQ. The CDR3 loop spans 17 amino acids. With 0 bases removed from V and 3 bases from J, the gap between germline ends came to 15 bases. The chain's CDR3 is CASSLAVSRGINQPQHF. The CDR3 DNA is TGTGCCAGCAGCTTAGCCGTTTCCAGGGGCATCAATCAGCCCCAGCATTTT.

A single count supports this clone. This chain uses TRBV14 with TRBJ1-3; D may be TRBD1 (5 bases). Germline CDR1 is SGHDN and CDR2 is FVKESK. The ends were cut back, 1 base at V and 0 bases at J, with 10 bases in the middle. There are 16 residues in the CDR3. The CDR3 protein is CASSQGKRGSGNTIYF. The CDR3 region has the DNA TGTGCCAGCAGCCAAGGGAAAAGGGGCTCTGGAAACACCATATATTTT. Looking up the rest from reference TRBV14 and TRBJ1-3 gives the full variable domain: EAGVTQFPSHSVIEKGQTVTLRCDPISGHDNLYWYRRVMGKEIKFLLHFVKESKQDESGMPNNRFLAERTGGTYSTLKVQPAELEDSGVYFCASSQGKRGSGNTIYFGEGSWLTVV.

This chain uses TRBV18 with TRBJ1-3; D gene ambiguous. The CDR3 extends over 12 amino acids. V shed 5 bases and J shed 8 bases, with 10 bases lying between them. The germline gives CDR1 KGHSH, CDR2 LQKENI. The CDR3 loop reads CASSGVRDTIYF. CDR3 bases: TGTGCCAGCTCAGGAGTACGAGACACCATATATTTT. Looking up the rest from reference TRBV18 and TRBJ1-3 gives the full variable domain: NAGVMQNPRHLVRRRGQEARLRCSPMKGHSHVYWYRQLPEEGLKFMVYLQKENIIDESGMPKERFSAEFPKEGPSILRIQQVVRGDSAAYFCASSGVRDTIYFGEGSWLTVV.

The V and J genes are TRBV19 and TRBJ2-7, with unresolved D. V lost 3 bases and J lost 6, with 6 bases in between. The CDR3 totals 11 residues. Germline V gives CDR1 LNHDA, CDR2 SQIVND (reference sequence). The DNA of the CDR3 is TGTGCCAGTAGTATGTCCGCCGAGCAGTACTTC. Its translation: CASSMSAEQYF. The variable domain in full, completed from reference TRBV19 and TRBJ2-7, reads DGGITQSPKYLFRKEGQNVTLSCEQNLNHDAMYWYRQDPGQGLRLIYYSQIVNDFQKGDIAEGYSVSREKKESFPLTVTSAQKNPTAFYLCASSMSAEQYFGPGTRLTVT.

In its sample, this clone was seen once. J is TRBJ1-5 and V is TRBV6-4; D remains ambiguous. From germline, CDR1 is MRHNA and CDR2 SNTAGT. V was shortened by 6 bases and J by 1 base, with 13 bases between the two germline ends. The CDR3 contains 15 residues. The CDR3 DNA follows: TGTGCCAGCAGCCCTAACGGACGGAGCAATCAGCCCCAGCATTTT. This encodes CASSPNGRSNQPQHF.

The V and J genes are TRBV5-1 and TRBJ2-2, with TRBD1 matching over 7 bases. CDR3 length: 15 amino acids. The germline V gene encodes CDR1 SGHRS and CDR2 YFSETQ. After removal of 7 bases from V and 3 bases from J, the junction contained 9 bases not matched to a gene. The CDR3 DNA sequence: TGCGCCAGCTATACAGGGGATGAGGACACCGGGGAGCTGTTTTTT. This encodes CASYTGDEDTGELFF.

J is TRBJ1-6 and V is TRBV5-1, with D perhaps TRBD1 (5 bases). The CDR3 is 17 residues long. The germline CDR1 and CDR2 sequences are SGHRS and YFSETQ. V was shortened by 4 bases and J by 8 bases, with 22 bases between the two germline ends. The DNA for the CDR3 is TGCGCCAGCAGCCCGTACGGTTCGGGGGTGGGAGATTCACCCCTCCACTTT. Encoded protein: CASSPYGSGVGDSPLHF.

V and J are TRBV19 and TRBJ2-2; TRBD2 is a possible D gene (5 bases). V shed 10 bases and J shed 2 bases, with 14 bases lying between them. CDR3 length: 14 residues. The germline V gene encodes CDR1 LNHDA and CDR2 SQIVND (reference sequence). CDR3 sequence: CATTSGVNTGELFF. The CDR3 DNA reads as TGTGCCACCACGTCCGGGGTTAACACCGGGGAGCTGTTTTTT.

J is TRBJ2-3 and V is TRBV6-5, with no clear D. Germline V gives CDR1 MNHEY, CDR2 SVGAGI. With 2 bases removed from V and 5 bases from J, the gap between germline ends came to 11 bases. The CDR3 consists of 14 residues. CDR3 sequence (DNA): TGTGCCAGCAGTTACAACGCGGCTCAAGATACGCAGTATTTT. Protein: CASSYNAAQDTQYF.

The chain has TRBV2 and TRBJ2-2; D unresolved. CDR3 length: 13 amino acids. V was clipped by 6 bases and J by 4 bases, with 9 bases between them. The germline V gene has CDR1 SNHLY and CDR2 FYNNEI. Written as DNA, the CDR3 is TGTGCCAGCAGGCCCAGCCCCACCGGGGAGCTGTTTTTT. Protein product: CASRPSPTGELFF.

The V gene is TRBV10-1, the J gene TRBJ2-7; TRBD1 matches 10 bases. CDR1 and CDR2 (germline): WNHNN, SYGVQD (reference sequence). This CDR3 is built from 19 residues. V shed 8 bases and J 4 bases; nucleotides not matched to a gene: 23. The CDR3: CASGGQGTPSLIPAYEQYF. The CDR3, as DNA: TGCGCCAGCGGGGGACAGGGGACGCCCTCCCTTATTCCGGCATACGAGCAGTACTTC.

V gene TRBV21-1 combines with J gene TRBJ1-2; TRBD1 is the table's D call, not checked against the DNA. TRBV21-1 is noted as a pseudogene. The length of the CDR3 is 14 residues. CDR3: CASSTSGTDYGYTF. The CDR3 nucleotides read TGTGCCAGCAGCACCTCCGGGACAGACTATGGCTACACCTTC.

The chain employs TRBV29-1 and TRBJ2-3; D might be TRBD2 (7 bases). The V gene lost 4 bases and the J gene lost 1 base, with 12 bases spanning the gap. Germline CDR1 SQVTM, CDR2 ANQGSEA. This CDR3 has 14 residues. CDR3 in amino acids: CSVGGGAGTDTQYF. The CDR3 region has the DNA TGCAGCGTTGGTGGGGGGGCCGGCACAGATACGCAGTATTTT.

The CDR3, as DNA: TGCGCCAGCAGCTTGCTAGCGGGGGGGCAGGGAGATACGCAGTATTTT. It is translated as CASSLLAGGQGDTQYF. The chain recombines TRBV5-1 with TRBJ2-3, with 12 bases matching TRBD2. CDR3 size: 16 residues. V trimming: 1 base; J trimming: 5 bases; junction bases outside the gene matches: 5. Per germline, CDR1 SGHRS and CDR2 YFSETQ.

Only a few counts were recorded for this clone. The DNA for the CDR3 is TGTGCCAGCAGGATTAGCAATCAGCCCCAGCATTTT. It specifies CASRISNQPQHF. The chain has TRBV28 and TRBJ1-5; D gene unclear. Germline lookup yields CDR1 MDHEN and CDR2 SYDVKM. The CDR3 is made up of 12 amino acids. The ends were cut back, 6 bases at V and 0 bases at J, with 3 bases in the middle.

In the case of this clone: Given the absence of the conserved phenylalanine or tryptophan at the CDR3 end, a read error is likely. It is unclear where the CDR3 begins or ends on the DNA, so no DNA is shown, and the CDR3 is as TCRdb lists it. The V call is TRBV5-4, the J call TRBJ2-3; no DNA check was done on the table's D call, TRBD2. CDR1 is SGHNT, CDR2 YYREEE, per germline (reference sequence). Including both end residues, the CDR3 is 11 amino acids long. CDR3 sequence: CASSLMMERRI.